The rows below give T cell receptor beta chains drawn from one sample of a study of CD8+ T cells in alopecia areata. The repertoire was sequenced with immunoSEQ multiplex PCR; TCRdb's copy has only in-frame clones and lacks some. The table records 150,000 to 200,000 clones, around three fifths of them present only once. The sequencing used CD4+ T cells sorted from blood, collected between weeks 47 and 50, from a patient treated with tofacitinib. The receptor source for this set is a human donor with alopecia areata. CDR3s include the opening cysteine and the closing phenylalanine or tryptophan. The order of the fields is clone size, D gene, J gene, V gene, CDR3 protein. The D gene is left open where the match is weak. Where a row states a size, it is once, few, many or the class of an expanded clone; other rows omit it.

abundance: .
d_gene: TRBD1
j_gene: TRBJ1-2
v_gene: TRBV5-6
CDR3aa: CASSTTVDREVNYGYTF

abundance: .
d_gene: .
j_gene: TRBJ2-3
v_gene: TRBV14
CDR3aa: CASSPNPLRGTDTQYF

abundance: once
d_gene: .
j_gene: TRBJ2-3
v_gene: TRBV29-1
CDR3aa: CSATLGRNPGPDTQYF

abundance: once
d_gene: .
j_gene: TRBJ2-1
v_gene: TRBV30
CDR3aa: CAWSVGSDNEQFF

abundance: few
d_gene: .
j_gene: TRBJ1-5
v_gene: TRBV29-1
CDR3aa: CSVGPPDQPQHF

abundance: few
d_gene: .
j_gene: TRBJ2-3
v_gene: TRBV15
CDR3aa: CATSLRPKDTQYF

abundance: .
d_gene: .
j_gene: TRBJ2-7
v_gene: TRBV4-3
CDR3aa: CASSQALSGDYEQYF

abundance: .
d_gene: .
j_gene: TRBJ2-6
v_gene: TRBV5-1
CDR3aa: CASSLHVLSGVGANVLTF

abundance: .
d_gene: .
j_gene: TRBJ2-7
v_gene: TRBV15
CDR3aa: CATSRDPRGYEQYF

abundance: .
d_gene: .
j_gene: TRBJ2-3
v_gene: TRBV5-1
CDR3aa: CASSHVQGVFSSDTQYF

abundance: .
d_gene: TRBD2
j_gene: TRBJ2-4
v_gene: TRBV29-1
CDR3aa: CSVADSGGPKNIQYF

abundance: .
d_gene: .
j_gene: TRBJ1-2
v_gene: TRBV4-3
CDR3aa: CASSPGGGPTNYGYTF

abundance: .
d_gene: .
j_gene: TRBJ1-6
v_gene: TRBV30
CDR3aa: CAWSTQGGSPLHF

abundance: .
d_gene: .
j_gene: .
v_gene: TRBV30
CDR3aa: CAWSLGTYEQYF

abundance: .
d_gene: TRBD2
j_gene: TRBJ2-3
v_gene: TRBV9
CDR3aa: CASSTRGSGGRDTQYF

abundance: .
d_gene: .
j_gene: TRBJ2-5
v_gene: TRBV19
CDR3aa: CASSMWDFQETQYF

abundance: .
d_gene: .
j_gene: TRBJ2-2
v_gene: TRBV5-1
CDR3aa: CASSLTTSKTGELFF

abundance: once
d_gene: .
j_gene: TRBJ1-5
v_gene: TRBV4-1
CDR3aa: CASSLDQNSNQPQHF

abundance: .
d_gene: .
j_gene: TRBJ2-7
v_gene: TRBV30
CDR3aa: CAWSSSYEQYF

abundance: .
d_gene: TRBD1
j_gene: TRBJ1-1
v_gene: TRBV7-9
CDR3aa: CASSETGAPNTEAFF

abundance: few
d_gene: .
j_gene: TRBJ1-1
v_gene: TRBV19
CDR3aa: CASSPILNTEAFF

abundance: .
d_gene: TRBD1
j_gene: TRBJ1-4
v_gene: TRBV5-1
CDR3aa: CASSLDGTGLNEKLFF

abundance: few
d_gene: .
j_gene: TRBJ2-3
v_gene: TRBV11-1
CDR3aa: CASSPIQSGDTQYF

abundance: .
d_gene: TRBD1
j_gene: TRBJ2-7
v_gene: TRBV25-1
CDR3aa: CASSGQGSYEQYF

abundance: .
d_gene: .
j_gene: TRBJ1-3
v_gene: TRBV4-3
CDR3aa: CASSQDKGRNTIYF

abundance: .
d_gene: TRBD1
j_gene: TRBJ2-2
v_gene: TRBV2
CDR3aa: CASRKDRDTGELFF

abundance: .
d_gene: .
j_gene: TRBJ2-3
v_gene: TRBV2
CDR3aa: CASTRQNTQYF

abundance: few
d_gene: .
j_gene: TRBJ1-1
v_gene: TRBV20-1
CDR3aa: CSTGYDTEAFF

abundance: once
d_gene: .
j_gene: TRBJ2-7
v_gene: TRBV30
CDR3aa: CAWSVRGLPYEQYF

abundance: many
d_gene: .
j_gene: TRBJ2-3
v_gene: TRBV27
CDR3aa: CASSVNSGDTQYF